This T cell receptor beta chain comes out of a study of identical twins. The CDR3 extends over 16 amino acids. Germline V lookup: CDR1 SQVTM, CDR2 ANQGSEA. The V end lost 5 bases, the J end lost 5 bases, and 22 bases lay between the germline ends. One entry per CDR3 protein results from TCRdb running MiXCR on the 5' RACE reads. This table holds about 700,000 distinct CDR3 sequences, over 8.5% found once. These data were also filed under a second study, of yellow fever vaccine responses in identical twins.

The sequence derives from a woman aged 18-29 years in good health. This chain connects TRBV29-1 to TRBJ2-1, with D possibly TRBD2 on 6 matching bases. The specimen was PBMCs. The CDR3 region is CSVRAGPGLPHNEQFF. CDR3 sequence (DNA): TGCAGCGTTCGGGCGGGACCGGGACTCCCACACAATGAGCAGTTCTTC.